This T cell receptor beta chain came from a study of breast tumors, draining lymph nodes, adjacent tissues (TCRdb year 2016). Regarding the research as a whole: TCR beta repertoires were compared across tumor, adjacent nontumor tissue and axillary lymph nodes obtained from breast cancer patients. The study was designed to assess the relationships and possible T-cell exchange between tumor, surrounding tissue and draining lymph node repertoires in human breast cancer. Points the paper makes about the study in general: Tumor T-cell repertoires showed less diversity than lymph node repertoires and more diversity than nontumor tissue repertoires, and tumor T-cell repertoires showed preferential V and J gene usage. The similarity between tumor and nontumor tissue repertoires was significantly greater in luminal-like breast cancer than in basal-like breast cancer. The study presented the conclusion that tumor T cells originate in lymph nodes as consistent with a hypothesis, not as something directly demonstrated. A scenario in which most tumor T cells derive from the lymph node and then expand within tumor tissue was judged to be consistent with the data.

The axillary draining lymph nodes of breast cancer patients were the source of the lymph node samples. The CDR3 has 17 amino acids, counting the end cysteine and phenylalanine. Just the 51-base CDR3 DNA is kept, in frame starting at base 1. V drops 5 bases and J drops 0 bases, leaving 14 bases in between. Based on the germline V gene (reference sequence), the CDR1 and CDR2 sequences are MNHNY and SVGAGI. This clonotype has ten or more counts. Its antigen specificity is not known. It has no much larger one-base neighbor in the sample; base qualities were not kept. TCRdb names Illumina HiSeq 2000 as the instrument used. TCR beta chain libraries were generated by multiplex PCR amplification. High-throughput sequencing was used to analyze the amplified TCR beta chain products. TCRdb reworked the public reads: Q25 trimming with fastp, MiXCR clone assembly, productive beta chains retained. For every CDR3 protein sequence, its rows merge into one entry that carries the most common genes and DNA. The sample records 120,000 to 150,000 distinct CDR3 sequences, around a third of which are singletons. The ten largest clonotypes hold under 2.5% of the sample.

The sequencing input was axillary lymph node tissue. The V gene is TRBV6-6 and the J gene is TRBJ1-6, with a weak D call of TRBD1 (5 bases match). The TCR comes from a female donor with breast cancer. Some clones in this sample may be carry-over from other donors' samples. The DNA reads TGTGCCAGCAGTCTGCCCCAGGGAAGCTCCTATAATTCACCCCTCCACTTT. Translated, it gives CASSLPQGSSYNSPLHF.